The 23 T cell receptor beta chains below were found in one sample sequenced in a study of T-cell memory formation after mild COVID-19. A single record per CDR3 protein comes from TCRdb applying MiXCR to the 5' RACE reads. The sample includes roughly 510,000 distinct CDR3 sequences, 15% to 20% of them seen just once. Specimen: PBMCs or a T cell subset sorted from them (not recorded which). All receptors derive from an adult woman who had mild COVID-19 (a few samples of this study predate the infection). Cell type and time point are not known.

The V gene is TRBV6-5, the J gene TRBJ2-1; TRBD2 matches at 10 bases. In germline, CDR1 is MNHEY, CDR2 SVGAGI. The CDR3 loop spans 17 amino acids. V trimming: 7 bases; J trimming: 8 bases; junction bases outside the gene matches: 17. This CDR3 is CASTDTSGRAVGDEQFF. The CDR3 DNA follows: TGTGCCAGCACCGACACGAGCGGGAGGGCTGTGGGCGATGAGCAGTTCTTC.

This clonotype showed up just a few times. The chain combines TRBV7-9 with TRBJ1-3, with D unresolved. Germline CDR1 SEHNR, CDR2 FQNEAQ (reference sequence). There are 12 residues in the CDR3. Trimming cost V 5 bases and J 9 bases, with 11 bases left between them. CDR3 residues: CASSKKLITIYF. The CDR3 DNA is TGTGCCAGCAGCAAGAAGCTAATCACCATATATTTT.

This clonotype was detected only a few times. V is TRBV10-3 and J is TRBJ2-2; the match to TRBD1 covers 7 bases. Per the germline V gene, CDR1 is ENHRY and CDR2 is SYGVKD. V shed 5 bases, J shed 4 bases, and the junction held 4 bases outside the gene matches. The CDR3 sequence is 14 residues long. The CDR3 loop reads CAISQTGSTGELFF. In DNA form, the CDR3 reads TGTGCCATCAGTCAGACAGGGTCCACCGGGGAGCTGTTTTTT.

This clonotype was detected only a few times. The chain links TRBV20-1 to TRBJ1-6; D ambiguous. Deletions cut 2 bases from V and 6 bases from J, with 5 bases between. This CDR3 region has 12 residues. CDR1 and CDR2 (germline): DFQATT, SNEGSKA (reference sequence). CDR3 sequence: CSARSSNSPLHF. CDR3 bases: TGCAGTGCTAGATCCAGTAATTCACCCCTCCACTTT.

The gene calls are TRBV3-1 and TRBJ1-2; D is possibly TRBD1 (5 bases). V lost 2 bases and J 1 base, leaving 17 bases between the germline ends. The CDR3 totals 17 residues. Looked up from germline, CDR1 is LGHDT and CDR2 is YNNKEL (reference sequence). The CDR3 protein is CASSQPGDPTINYGYTF. CDR3 sequence (DNA): TGTGCCAGCAGCCAACCCGGGGACCCCACGATTAACTATGGCTACACCTTC. Together with reference TRBV3-1 and TRBJ1-2, the CDR3 gives the full variable domain: DTAVSQTPKYLVTQMGNDKSIKCEQNLGHDTMYWYKQDSKKFLKIMFSYNNKELIINETVPNRFSPKSPDKAHLNLHINSLELGDSAVYFCASSQPGDPTINYGYTFGSGTRLTVV.

This chain uses TRBV20-1 with TRBJ2-7; D is possibly TRBD2 (5 bases). CDR1 and CDR2 from the germline V gene are DFQATT and SNEGSKA (reference sequence). With 3 bases removed from V and 2 bases from J, the gap between germline ends came to 11 bases. The CDR3 has 13 amino acids. CDR3 DNA: TGCAGTGCTAGGGAGGATCTTACCTACGAGCAGTACTTC. Protein product: CSAREDLTYEQYF.

The chain uses TRBV14 and TRBJ1-3, with D possibly TRBD1 on 5 matching bases. Germline assignment: CDR1 SGHDN and CDR2 FVKESK. The CDR3 sequence is 17 residues long. Trimming took off 4 bases at V and 0 bases at J, with 16 bases between the two ends. CDR3 sequence reads: CASSPDPGLISGNTIYF. In DNA, the CDR3 is TGTGCCAGCAGCCCTGACCCGGGACTGATCTCTGGAAACACCATATATTTT.

The chain is built from TRBV5-4 and TRBJ1-1; no clear D gene. The CDR3 length is 13 residues. Per germline, CDR1 SGHNT and CDR2 YYREEE (reference sequence). Trimming removed 5 bases at V and 1 base at J, with 9 bases between. For the CDR3, the DNA is TGTGCCAGCAGTATTGATAAGAACACTGAAGCTTTCTTT. This translates into CASSIDKNTEAFF.

This clonotype was observed a handful of times. The J gene is TRBJ1-2, the V gene TRBV13; D is uncertain. Germline lookup yields CDR1 PRHDT and CDR2 FYEKMQ (reference sequence). The CDR3 consists of 12 residues. V lost 4 bases to trimming and J lost 8 bases, with 11 bases between them. In DNA form, the CDR3 reads TGTGCCAGCAGCTCAACGGAGGACGGCTACACCTTC. Its translation: CASSSTEDGYTF.

This clonotype was observed a single time. The V gene is TRBV2, the J gene TRBJ1-3, with D possibly matching TRBD1 (5 bases). CDR1 and CDR2 from the germline V gene are SNHLY and FYNNEI. Between the trimmed V and J ends, which lost 3 bases and 0 bases, there was a span of 12 bases. There are 16 residues in the CDR3. The CDR3 reads CASSESLGTSGNTIYF. The DNA of the CDR3 is TGTGCCAGCAGTGAGTCGTTAGGGACCTCTGGAAACACCATATATTTT.

The gene calls are TRBV2 and TRBJ2-1; unclear D gene. With 10 bases removed from V and 4 bases from J, the gap between germline ends came to 17 bases. The length of the CDR3 is 14 residues. CDR1 is SNHLY and CDR2 is FYNNEI in the germline V gene. The CDR3 reads CATTQNSRYNEQFF. The CDR3 DNA reads as TGTGCCACTACTCAGAACTCCCGATACAATGAGCAGTTCTTC. Full variable domain (remainder filled in from reference TRBV2 and TRBJ2-1): EPEVTQTPSHQVTQMGQEVILRCVPISNHLYFYWYRQILGQKVEFLVSFYNNEISEKSEIFDDQFSVERPDGSNFTLKIRSTKLEDSAMYFCATTQNSRYNEQFFGPGTRLTVL.

The chain employs TRBV5-1 and TRBJ2-6, with D perhaps TRBD1 (7 bases). The CDR3 is 17 amino acids. The germline V gene encodes CDR1 SGHRS and CDR2 YFSETQ. Trimming removed 0 bases from V and 0 bases from J, with 10 bases in between. For the CDR3, the DNA is TGCGCCAGCAGCTTGGACAGGGGAGGCTCTGGGGCCAACGTCCTGACTTTC. Encoded protein: CASSLDRGGSGANVLTF.

The chain carries TRBV11-2 and TRBJ2-1; 12 bases agree with TRBD2. V lost 4 bases and J lost 0; bases outside the gene matches: 16. Germline CDR1 reads SGHAT; CDR2 reads FQNNGV. There are 21 residues in the CDR3. The chain's CDR3 is CASSSLDSGRTSGTSYNEQFF. The CDR3 nucleotides are TGTGCCAGCAGCTCGCTCGACTCGGGACGGACTAGCGGGACCTCCTACAATGAGCAGTTCTTC. Based on the CDR3 plus reference TRBV11-2 and TRBJ2-1, the full variable domain is EAGVAQSPRYKIIEKRQSVAFWCNPISGHATLYWYQQILGQGPKLLIQFQNNGVVDDSQLPKDRFSAERLKGVDSTLKIQPAKLEDSAVYLCASSSLDSGRTSGTSYNEQFFGPGTRLTVL.

The chain recombines TRBV12-3 or TRBV12-4 with TRBJ1-2, with D unclear. The V end was cut by 0 bases, the J end by 4 bases, with 6 bases between. CDR3 length: 13 residues. In DNA, the CDR3 is TGTGCCAGCAGTTTAGCAGCGCGCTATGGCTACACCTTC. This sequence encodes CASSLAARYGYTF.

The V and J genes are TRBV24-1 and TRBJ2-7; 9 bases fit TRBD1. CDR1 KGHDR and CDR2 SFDVKD come from the germline V gene. This CDR3 comprises 15 residues. J was trimmed by 6 bases and V by 3 bases; bases with no gene match: 8. The CDR3 here is CATSDPLTGGGEQYF. Here the CDR3 DNA reads TGTGCCACCAGTGATCCCCTTACAGGGGGCGGCGAGCAGTACTTC.

This clonotype was seen a few times. The genes are TRBV12-3 or TRBV12-4 and TRBJ2-1; possibly TRBD2 for D (5 bases). V shed 2 bases and J shed 2 bases, with 7 bases lying between them. The CDR3 is 14 residues long. CDR3 sequence: CASSLRRAYNEQFF. CDR3 DNA: TGTGCCAGCAGTTTACGGCGGGCCTACAATGAGCAGTTCTTC.

V is TRBV4-2 and J is TRBJ2-7, with D possibly TRBD2 on 6 matching bases. The CDR3 length is 16 residues. Germline assignment: CDR1 LGHNA and CDR2 YNFKEQ. The V gene lost 0 bases and the J gene lost 7 bases, with 19 bases spanning the gap. CDR3 bases: TGTGCCAGCAGCCAAGATAGGGCTAGCGTACCTACTGAGCAGTACTTC. Residues: CASSQDRASVPTEQYF.

The rearrangement uses TRBV6-6 and TRBJ2-7; D possibly corresponds to TRBD1 (5 bases). The CDR3 consists of 13 residues. The V gene's germline CDR1 is MNHNY and CDR2 SVGAGI (reference sequence). Trimming removed 6 bases at V and 6 bases at J, with 15 bases between. CDR3 in amino acids: CASRDPGRPEQYF. In DNA form, the CDR3 reads TGTGCCAGCAGGGACCCAGGGCGCCCCGAGCAGTACTTC.

The chain links TRBV19 to TRBJ1-1; D is ambiguous. The V end lost 4 bases, the J end lost 10 bases, and 19 bases lay between the germline ends. Germline-derived CDR1 and CDR2 are LNHDA and SQIVND (reference sequence). The CDR3 has 14 amino acids. The DNA for the CDR3 is TGTGCCAGTAGTACTCCAAAAGCGAGCACCCGAGCTTTCTTT. Its protein is CASSTPKASTRAFF.

The table lists this clonotype with a few counts. The chain uses TRBV5-6 and TRBJ2-7; 11 nucleotides match TRBD2. V was clipped by 3 bases and J by 4 bases; unmatched bases: 6. The CDR3 is made up of 15 amino acids. The germline V gene encodes CDR1 SGHDT and CDR2 YYEEEE. CDR3 coding DNA: TGTGCCAGCAGCTGGTCTAGCGGGAGGCGATACGAGCAGTACTTC. Translation gives CASSWSSGRRYEQYF.

This chain links TRBV5-1 with TRBJ2-1; perhaps TRBD2 as D (7 bases). CDR1 and CDR2 (germline): SGHRS, YFSETQ. The CDR3 consists of 15 residues. Trimming removed 3 bases from V and 5 bases from J, with 15 bases in between. The CDR3 sequence: CASSWGGTLNNEQFF. The DNA of the CDR3 is TGCGCCAGCAGCTGGGGGGGGACACTTAACAATGAGCAGTTCTTC.

The V call is TRBV5-1, the J call TRBJ2-6; D perhaps matches TRBD2 (5 bases). The V end lost 0 bases, the J end lost 4 bases, and 8 bases lay between the germline ends. This CDR3 comprises 15 residues. In germline, CDR1 is SGHRS, CDR2 YFSETQ. The CDR3 bases are TGCGCCAGCAGCTTGGGCGGGCCAGGGGCCAACGTCCTGACTTTC. Its translation is CASSLGGPGANVLTF. The full variable domain, completed using reference TRBV5-1 and TRBJ2-6, is KAGVTQTPRYLIKTRGQQVTLSCSPISGHRSVSWYQQTPGQGLQFLFEYFSETQRNKGNFPGRFSGRQFSNSRSEMNVSTLELGDSALYLCASSLGGPGANVLTFGAGSRLTVL.

This clonotype turned up a few times. The CDR3 coding sequence is TGTGCCACCAGTTGGGGGGATACCCCCACGGAAAGCTCCTACAATGAGCAGTTCTTC. Its protein product is CATSWGDTPTESSYNEQFF. The genes are TRBV15 and TRBJ2-1; tentatively, D is TRBD2 (6 bases). The CDR3 has 19 amino acids. The V gene's germline CDR1 is LNHNV and CDR2 YYDKDF (reference sequence). Trimming removed 6 bases at V and 0 bases at J, with 24 bases between. The whole variable domain, filled in from reference TRBV15 and TRBJ2-1, reads DAMVIQNPRYQVTQFGKPVTLSCSQTLNHNVMYWYQQKSSQAPKLLFHYYDKDFNNEADTPDNFQSRRPNTSFCFLDIRSPGLGDTAMYLCATSWGDTPTESSYNEQFFGPGTRLTVL.